The 14 T cell receptor beta chains reported below all come from one sample, sequenced in a study of blood T cell repertoires in COVID-19. Produced via immunoSEQ multiplex PCR; TCRdb's table is partial and in-frame only. The repertoire holds hundreds of thousands of clones, about 90% seen once, with approximately 3.1% in the top ten. What was sequenced was PBMCs or T cells enriched from blood (not recorded which). The receptor set was obtained from a woman aged 45 to 65 in a cohort exposed to, infected with or recovered from COVID-19 (not recorded which).

The rearrangement links TRBV4-3 to TRBJ1-2; D remains unclear. This CDR3 has 14 residues. CDR1 and CDR2 (germline): LGHNA, YSLEER. V was trimmed by 0 bases and J by 6 bases, leaving 11 bases between them. The CDR3 here is CASSQDVRRDGYTF. The CDR3, as DNA: TGCGCCAGCAGCCAAGACGTCAGGCGAGATGGCTACACCTTC.

V is TRBV5-1 and J is TRBJ1-2, with unresolved D. The V gene lost 4 bases and the J gene lost 2 bases, with 6 bases spanning the gap. Germline-derived CDR1 and CDR2 are SGHRS and YFSETQ. The CDR3 contains 12 residues. The CDR3 DNA follows: TGCGCCAGCAGCCCCCAGAACTATGGCTACACCTTC. Translating it yields CASSPQNYGYTF.

The J gene is TRBJ1-3, the V gene TRBV7-2; D remains ambiguous. CDR1 and CDR2 (germline): SGHTA, FQGNSA. V was cut by 2 bases and J by 4 bases, with 12 bases left in between. This CDR3 has 15 residues. Here the CDR3 reads CASSLKLLMGNTIYF. The CDR3 DNA is TGTGCCAGCAGCTTAAAACTTCTTATGGGAAACACCATATATTTT.

This CDR3 reads CASSNTGTGGIYEQYF. The CDR3 nucleotides are TGTGCCAGCAGCAATACCGGGACAGGGGGTATCTACGAGCAGTACTTC. The chain links TRBV28 to TRBJ2-7, with TRBD1 matching 11 bases. This CDR3 comprises 16 residues. Losses at the gene ends were 6 bases for V and 3 bases for J; bases not matched to a gene: 10. CDR1 and CDR2 from the germline V gene are MDHEN and SYDVKM.

The rearrangement uses TRBV6-4 and TRBJ2-3; no reliable D call. The CDR3 is 13 amino acids. CDR1 is MRHNA and CDR2 is SNTAGT in the germline V gene. V dropped 4 bases and J dropped 6 bases, with 11 bases sitting between them. The CDR3 DNA follows: TGTGCCAGCAGTGGATACCAGGCCGATACGCAGTATTTT. It encodes CASSGYQADTQYF.

The chain employs TRBV7-9 and TRBJ2-3, with D unclear. Germline values: CDR1 SEHNR, CDR2 FQNEAQ (reference sequence). V was clipped by 7 bases and J by 0 bases, with 8 bases between them. The CDR3 is 13 residues long. The CDR3 loop is CASIWASTDTQYF. Written as DNA, the CDR3 is TGTGCCAGCATATGGGCCAGCACAGATACGCAGTATTTT. Full variable domain (outside the CDR3, taken from reference TRBV7-9 and TRBJ2-3): DTGVSQNPRHKITKRGQNVTFRCDPISEHNRLYWYRQTLGQGPEFLTYFQNEAQLEKSRLLSDRFSAERPKGSFSTLEIQRTEQGDSAMYLCASIWASTDTQYFGPGTRLTVL.

This clone occurred many times. The chain employs TRBV13 and TRBJ2-3, with TRBD2 matching over 13 bases. The CDR3 has 18 amino acids. Trimming at V came to 2 bases and at J to 2 bases, leaving 7 bases not matched to a gene. Per germline, CDR1 PRHDT and CDR2 FYEKMQ (reference sequence). As DNA, the CDR3 is TGTGCCAGCAGCTTAATAAGGACTAGCGGGGGTGACACAGATACGCAGTATTTT. It yields the protein CASSLIRTSGGDTDTQYF.

The chain joins TRBV30 to TRBJ1-2; D ambiguous. The CDR3 totals 15 residues. Germline CDR1 GTSNPN, CDR2 SVGIG (reference sequence). V was pared by 0 bases and J by 2 bases, with 13 bases between. CDR3 amino acids: CAWSVLQAFNYGYTF. As DNA, the CDR3 is TGTGCCTGGAGTGTACTACAAGCTTTCAACTATGGCTACACCTTC.

V is TRBV9 and J is TRBJ1-6; 7 bases map to TRBD1. The ends lost 2 bases at V and 7 bases at J; junction bases unmatched: 6. CDR1 SGDLS and CDR2 YYNGEE come from the germline V gene. This CDR3 has 15 amino acids. CDR3 nucleotide sequence: TGTGCCAGCAGCGTTGCGACAGGGTGGAATTCACCCCTCCACTTT. Its translation is CASSVATGWNSPLHF.

V and J are TRBV11-2 and TRBJ2-1, with 7 positions matching TRBD2. CDR1 SGHAT and CDR2 FQNNGV come from the germline V gene. The CDR3 is 17 amino acids. V trimming: 5 bases; J trimming: 1 base; junction bases outside the gene matches: 11. The chain's CDR3 is CASSVLGLQRSYNEQFF. The CDR3 DNA follows: TGTGCCAGCAGCGTACTGGGACTACAAAGATCCTACAATGAGCAGTTCTTC.

This clone showed up just a few times. This sequence joins TRBV13 and TRBJ2-5; D may be TRBD1 (5 bases). V was pared by 5 bases and J by 2 bases, with 12 bases between. The CDR3 loop spans 14 amino acids. Germline values: CDR1 PRHDT, CDR2 FYEKMQ (reference sequence). The CDR3 DNA reads TGTGCCAGCAGCCACGACAGACGACAAGAGACCCAGTACTTC. It is translated as CASSHDRRQETQYF.

The chain is built from TRBV28 and TRBJ1-4; D perhaps matches TRBD1 (5 bases). The ends were cut back, 4 bases at V and 7 bases at J, with 16 bases in the middle. CDR1 is MDHEN, CDR2 SYDVKM, per germline. The CDR3 consists of 15 residues. CDR3 protein: CASSSRWGVGEKLFF. For the CDR3, the DNA is TGTGCCAGCAGTTCGCGTTGGGGGGTTGGTGAAAAACTGTTTTTT.

J is TRBJ2-3 and V is TRBV7-2; 11 bases agree with TRBD2. The CDR3 contains 16 residues. V was pared by 5 bases and J by 2 bases, with 6 bases of the junction left unmatched. Germline values: CDR1 SGHTA, CDR2 FQGNSA. The CDR3 sequence is CASSPLAGAYTDTQYF. The DNA of the CDR3 is TGTGCCAGCAGCCCACTAGCGGGGGCATACACAGATACGCAGTATTTT. Full variable domain (missing parts from reference TRBV7-2 and TRBJ2-3): GAGVSQSPSNKVTEKGKDVELRCDPISGHTALYWYRQSLGQGLEFLIYFQGNSAPDKSGLPSDRFSAERTGGSVSTLTIQRTQQEDSAVYLCASSPLAGAYTDTQYFGPGTRLTVL.

The rearrangement links TRBV5-1 to TRBJ2-7; a possible D gene is TRBD2 (6 bases). Trimming stripped 4 bases from V and 7 bases from J, with 21 bases between. The CDR3 loop spans 15 amino acids. CDR1 and CDR2 from the germline V gene are SGHRS and YFSETQ. The CDR3 bases are TGCGCCAGCAGCCGGGTGGGGACCCGCGGGGAGGAGCAGTACTTC. Translated: CASSRVGTRGEEQYF.